This T cell receptor beta chain is drawn from a study of OX40 agonist ivuxolimab in advanced cancers. Study outcomes and limitations: There were also nonresponders showing low normalized T-cell clonal expansion.

Germline V gene lookup returns CDR1 LNHDA and CDR2 SQIVND (reference sequence). The CDR3 loop spans 17 amino acids. The V and J ends lost 5 bases and 3 bases respectively, with 17 bases between them. Sequenced by immunoSEQ multiplex PCR; TCRdb stores in-frame clones only, minus some. There are roughly 38,000 clones in the sample; about 83% occur only once, and roughly 40% lies in the top ten. Exclusion of a patient followed from autoimmune disease history or systemic immunosuppression. Comments on this clone: Its antigen is not known.

The sequence derives from an adult with an advanced solid tumor such as melanoma, head and neck, liver or kidney cancer. Here the sequenced sample was CD4+ or CD8+ T cells sorted from blood, taken in a trial of the OX40 agonist ivuxolimab. V gene TRBV19 combines with J gene TRBJ1-6, with a tentative D call TRBD1 (5 bases). The CDR3 sequence is CASSPQGSKNYNSPLHF. CDR3 sequence (DNA): TGTGCCAGTAGTCCCCAGGGATCAAAAAACTATAATTCACCCCTCCACTTT. The whole variable domain, remainder taken from reference TRBV19 and TRBJ1-6, is DGGITQSPKYLFRKEGQNVTLSCEQNLNHDAMYWYRQDPGQGLRLIYYSQIVNDFQKGDIAEGYSVSREKKESFPLTVTSAQKNPTAFYLCASSPQGSKNYNSPLHFGNGTRLTVT.